Following are 23 T cell receptor beta chains from one sample sequenced in a study of shared clonotypes between healthy human individuals. The data were produced by immunoSEQ multiplex PCR, yet TCRdb's version contains in-frame clones alone and is incomplete. Here the sample spans around 1.9 million clones, just over 90% being singletons. Terminally differentiated effector memory CD45RA+ cells were left out of the naive CD8 fraction, which was CD45RO-negative and positively selected for CCR7. Material: naive CD8+ T cells from PBMCs. Receptor source: a young man in good health. Some clones in this sample may be carry-over from other donors' samples.

In DNA, the CDR3 is TGTGCCAGCAGCCCCCGTCGAGGGGGCGAAAAACTGTTTTTT. Its protein is CASSPRRGGEKLFF. The J gene is TRBJ1-4, the V gene TRBV9; the match to TRBD1 covers 7 bases. The CDR3 consists of 14 residues. V dropped 4 bases and J dropped 8; count of bases not matched to a gene: 8. Germline values: CDR1 SGDLS, CDR2 YYNGEE.

The rearrangement uses TRBV7-7 and TRBJ2-2; the D is unclear. Germline assignment: CDR1 SSHAT and CDR2 FNYEAQ (reference sequence). The CDR3 extends over 16 amino acids. The V end lost 0 bases, the J end lost 4 bases, and 12 bases lay between the germline ends. CDR3 amino acids: CASSLARGDLTGELFF. Here the CDR3 DNA reads TGTGCCAGCAGCTTAGCGCGCGGCGACCTCACCGGGGAGCTGTTTTTT.

The table lists this clone with a count of one. The rearrangement uses TRBV6-1 and TRBJ1-1; TRBD1 might be the D (5 bases). Germline loops: CDR1 MNHNS, CDR2 SASEGT. Trimming removed 5 bases from V and 6 bases from J, with 13 bases in between. The CDR3 totals 13 residues. CDR3 residues: CASSFTGSPEAFF. CDR3 in DNA: TGTGCCAGCAGTTTTACAGGAAGCCCTGAAGCTTTCTTT.

This chain joins TRBV5-1 and TRBJ1-2; weak D call: TRBD1 (6 bases). CDR3 length equals 12 residues. Germline CDR1 is SGHRS and CDR2 is YFSETQ. V dropped 4 bases and J dropped 8 bases, with 12 bases sitting between them. CDR3 in amino acids: CASSTDGGGYTF. CDR3 nucleotides: TGCGCCAGCAGCACGGATGGGGGCGGCTACACCTTC.

The chain has TRBV15 and TRBJ2-7; D uncertain. V lost 0 bases and J 4 bases, leaving 10 bases between the germline ends. This CDR3 is 14 amino acids long. In germline, CDR1 is LNHNV, CDR2 YYDKDF (reference sequence). This CDR3 reads CATSRDWNRYEQYF. CDR3 nucleotides: TGTGCCACCAGCAGAGATTGGAACAGATACGAGCAGTACTTC.

The chain joins TRBV13 to TRBJ1-5, with a possible D match to TRBD1 (6 bases). Germline CDR1 reads PRHDT; CDR2 reads FYEKMQ (reference sequence). The CDR3 is made up of 15 amino acids. V gave up 0 bases and J gave up 2 bases, with 8 bases separating them. CDR3 nucleotide sequence: TGTGCCAGCAGCTTAGGGAGGGGGGGCAATCAGCCCCAGCATTTT. This codes for CASSLGRGGNQPQHF.

The V and J genes are TRBV13 and TRBJ2-2, with TRBD2 matching over 8 bases. The CDR3 is 15 residues long. Per germline, CDR1 PRHDT and CDR2 FYEKMQ (reference sequence). With V trimmed by 5 bases and J by 0 bases, 2 bases remained unmatched. CDR3: CASSPGLANTGELFF. The CDR3 DNA sequence: TGTGCCAGCAGCCCGGGACTAGCGAACACCGGGGAGCTGTTTTTT. Using reference TRBV13 and TRBJ2-2 for the parts outside the CDR3, the full variable domain is AAGVIQSPRHLIKEKRETATLKCYPIPRHDTVYWYQQGPGQDPQFLISFYEKMQSDKGSIPDRFSAQQFSDYHSELNMSSLELGDSALYFCASSPGLANTGELFFGEGSRLTVL.

This rearrangement joins TRBV9 to TRBJ2-5; 8 positions agree with TRBD2. Germline CDR1 is SGDLS and CDR2 is YYNGEE. Germline trimming cut 0 bases from V and 2 bases from J; bases unmatched to any gene: 9. CDR3 length equals 17 residues. The DNA for the CDR3 is TGTGCCAGCAGCGTAGGTAGGGTAGCGGGATATCAAGAGACCCAGTACTTC. Its translation is CASSVGRVAGYQETQYF.

For this clone: Other nucleotide sequences in the sample specify the same CDR3. The chain is built from TRBV5-6 and TRBJ2-7, with D hard to call. Trimming took 1 base from V and 2 from J, leaving 7 bases between them. The CDR3 spans 13 residues. Germline lookup yields CDR1 SGHDT and CDR2 YYEEEE. CDR3 coding DNA: TGTGCCAGCAGCTTGCGATTGGCCTACGAGCAGTACTTC. This gives the protein CASSLRLAYEQYF.

This chain connects TRBV27 to TRBJ2-1, with 15 bases that match TRBD2. CDR3 size: 13 residues. The junction had 3 bases not matched to a gene; V was cut back by 6 bases and J by 12 bases. CDR1 MNHEY and CDR2 SMNVEV come from the germline V gene (reference sequence). Here the CDR3 DNA reads TGTGCCAGCAGGGGACTAGCGGGAGGAAGGCAGTTCTTC. Its translation is CASRGLAGGRQFF.

This chain links TRBV5-4 with TRBJ2-3; 11 positions agree with TRBD2. J gave up 2 bases and V 2 bases, and 4 bases lay outside the gene matches. The CDR3 length is 16 residues. Germline V gives CDR1 SGHNT, CDR2 YYREEE (reference sequence). The chain's CDR3 is CASSFLAGGPTDTQYF. The CDR3 DNA follows: TGTGCCAGCAGCTTTCTAGCGGGAGGTCCCACAGATACGCAGTATTTT.

V and J are TRBV7-9 and TRBJ2-7; D is perhaps TRBD1 or TRBD2 (5 bases each). The CDR3 sequence is 13 residues long. Germline V lookup: CDR1 SEHNR, CDR2 FQNEAQ (reference sequence). Deletions cut 5 bases from V and 1 base from J, with 9 bases between. DNA of the CDR3: TGTGCCAGCAGCCAGGGACCATCCTACGAGCAGTACTTC. Amino acid sequence: CASSQGPSYEQYF.

The chain is built from TRBV15 and TRBJ1-5; 10 bases are a match to TRBD1. Per the germline V gene, CDR1 is LNHNV and CDR2 is YYDKDF (reference sequence). CDR3 length: 16 residues. J lost 5 bases, V lost 5 bases, and 9 bases had no gene match. CDR3 region: CATSDPDRGLDQPQHF. The CDR3 bases are TGTGCCACCAGCGACCCTGACAGGGGGCTTGATCAGCCCCAGCATTTT.

The J gene is TRBJ2-3, the V gene TRBV5-6; TRBD1 matches 7 bases. Germline V gene data show CDR1 as SGHDT and CDR2 as YYEEEE. The trim removed 7 bases at V and 2 bases at J, leaving 22 bases unmatched. The CDR3 is 19 residues long. CDR3 coding DNA: TGTGCCAGCCCAATTGGGACAGCCAGGAGCGGAGTCTTCACAGATACGCAGTATTTT. It yields the protein CASPIGTARSGVFTDTQYF.

This chain joins TRBV27 and TRBJ1-2; D unresolved. The germline V gene encodes CDR1 MNHEY and CDR2 SMNVEV (reference sequence). The CDR3 runs to 13 residues. Trimming stripped 5 bases from V and 0 bases from J, with 7 bases between. The CDR3 nucleotides read TGTGCCAGCAGTCCTCAGACTAACTATGGCTACACCTTC. Protein: CASSPQTNYGYTF.

The V call is TRBV28, the J call TRBJ2-2, with 9 bases lining up with TRBD2. The CDR3 totals 15 residues. Per germline, CDR1 MDHEN and CDR2 SYDVKM. The trim removed 6 bases at V and 6 bases at J, leaving 8 bases unmatched. The CDR3 region is CASRRVAGDPGELFF. Written as DNA, the CDR3 is TGTGCCAGCAGAAGGGTAGCGGGAGATCCCGGGGAGCTGTTTTTT.

The rearrangement joins TRBV9 to TRBJ1-1, with a tentative D call TRBD1 (5 bases). This CDR3 is built from 14 residues. The germline gives CDR1 SGDLS, CDR2 YYNGEE. The germline V and J ends were trimmed by 3 bases and 4 bases, with 13 bases remaining between them. In DNA form, the CDR3 reads TGTGCCAGCAGCGGGGCGGGGGTCGGCACTGAAGCTTTCTTT. Translated, it gives CASSGAGVGTEAFF.

The gene calls are TRBV7-8 and TRBJ2-5; 9 nucleotides agree with TRBD2. This CDR3 has 13 residues. Germline CDR1 SGHVS, CDR2 FQNEAQ. The V segment lost 8 bases and the J segment 3 bases; nucleotides outside the gene matches: 4. The CDR3 DNA follows: TGTGCCAGCGTCCGACTAGCGGAAGAGACCCAGTACTTC. Translation: CASVRLAEETQYF.

The J gene is TRBJ1-1, the V gene TRBV5-1; D may be TRBD1 (6 bases). Per the germline V gene, CDR1 is SGHRS and CDR2 is YFSETQ. The CDR3 extends over 13 amino acids. V was trimmed by 0 bases and J by 4 bases, leaving 7 bases between them. The chain's CDR3 is CASSLDRATEAFF. DNA for the CDR3: TGCGCCAGCAGCTTGGACAGGGCCACTGAAGCTTTCTTT.

The gene calls are TRBV5-6 and TRBJ1-3, with no clear D. CDR1 and CDR2 (germline): SGHDT, YYEEEE. Trimming shortened V by 1 base and J by 4 bases, and 12 bases separated the two germline ends. The CDR3 has 15 residues. The CDR3: CASSLLLGSGNTIYF. The CDR3 DNA sequence: TGTGCCAGCAGCTTGTTGCTGGGTTCAGGAAACACCATATATTTT.

Regarding this clone: This sample includes further DNA sequences coding for the same CDR3. J is TRBJ2-7 and V is TRBV5-4; 7 positions agree with TRBD2. Germline CDR1 reads SGHNT; CDR2 reads YYREEE (reference sequence). V was clipped by 3 bases and J by 2 bases; unmatched bases: 2. The CDR3 runs to 13 residues. This CDR3 reads CASSSGLAYEQYF. The CDR3 region has the DNA TGTGCCAGCAGCTCCGGACTAGCCTACGAGCAGTACTTC.

V usage is TRBV4-3 and J usage is TRBJ2-1; no reliable D call. Looked up from germline, CDR1 is LGHNA and CDR2 is YSLEER. CDR3 size: 16 residues. V lost 0 bases to trimming and J lost 1 base, with 10 bases between them. CDR3 residues: CASSQDLEGSYNEQFF. Here the CDR3 DNA reads TGCGCCAGCAGCCAAGATTTAGAAGGGTCCTACAATGAGCAGTTCTTC.

This clone was observed a few times. The rearrangement links TRBV5-1 to TRBJ1-2, with D hard to call. Germline V CDR1 and CDR2: SGHRS, YFSETQ. The CDR3 spans 15 residues. Trimming removed 4 bases at V and 4 bases at J, with 17 bases between. CDR3 region: CASSLPPDGSYGYTF. DNA of the CDR3: TGCGCCAGCAGCCTCCCCCCGGACGGGAGCTATGGCTACACCTTC. Variable domain in full (rest from reference TRBV5-1 and TRBJ1-2): KAGVTQTPRYLIKTRGQQVTLSCSPISGHRSVSWYQQTPGQGLQFLFEYFSETQRNKGNFPGRFSGRQFSNSRSEMNVSTLELGDSALYLCASSLPPDGSYGYTFGSGTRLTVV.